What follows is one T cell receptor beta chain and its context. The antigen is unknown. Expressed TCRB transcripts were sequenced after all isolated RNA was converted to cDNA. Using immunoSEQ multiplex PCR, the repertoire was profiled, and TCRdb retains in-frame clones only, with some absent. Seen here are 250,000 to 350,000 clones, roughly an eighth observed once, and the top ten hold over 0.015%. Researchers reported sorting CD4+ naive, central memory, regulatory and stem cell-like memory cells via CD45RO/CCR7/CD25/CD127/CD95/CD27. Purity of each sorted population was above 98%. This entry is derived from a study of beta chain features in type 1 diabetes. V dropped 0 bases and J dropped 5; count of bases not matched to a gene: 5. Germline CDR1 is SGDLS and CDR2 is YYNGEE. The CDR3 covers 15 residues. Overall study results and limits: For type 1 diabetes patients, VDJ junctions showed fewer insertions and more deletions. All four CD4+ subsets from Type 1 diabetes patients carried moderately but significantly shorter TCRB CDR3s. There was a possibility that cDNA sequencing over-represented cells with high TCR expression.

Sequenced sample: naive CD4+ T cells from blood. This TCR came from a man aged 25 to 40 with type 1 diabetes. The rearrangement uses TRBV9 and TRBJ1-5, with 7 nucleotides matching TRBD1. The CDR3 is CASSVGGTADQPQHF. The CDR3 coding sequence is TGTGCCAGCAGCGTAGGAGGGACAGCTGATCAGCCCCAGCATTTT.